These 17 T cell receptor beta chains were sequenced from one sample in a study of blood T cell repertoires in COVID-19. Here immunoSEQ multiplex PCR was the method, and the copy in TCRdb shows in-frame clones only, minus some. The sample has about 200,000 clones, roughly nine tenths seen once. Sample: PBMCs or T cells enriched from blood (not recorded which). Receptors originate from a young woman who had recovered from COVID-19.

The CDR3 sequence: CASSELASSYEQYF. As DNA, the CDR3 is TGTGCCAGCAGTGAACTAGCGAGCTCCTACGAGCAGTACTTC. V gene TRBV25-1 combines with J gene TRBJ2-7, with a possible D match to TRBD2 (6 bases). Germline-derived CDR1 and CDR2 are MGHDK and SYGVNS. V was clipped by 2 bases and J by 0 bases, with 8 bases between them. The CDR3 runs 14 residues.

The chain couples TRBV3-1 (or the pseudogene TRBV3-2) to TRBJ2-3; 8 bases are shared with TRBD2. The CDR3 length is 18 residues. Germline lookup yields CDR1 LGHDT and CDR2 YNNKEL (reference sequence). After removal of 1 base from V and 2 bases from J, the junction contained 11 bases not matched to a gene. The CDR3 is CASSQAVSGGGYTDTQYF. DNA of the CDR3: TGTGCCAGCAGCCAAGCCGTTTCCGGGGGGGGATACACAGATACGCAGTATTTT.

This rearrangement joins TRBV5-1 to TRBJ1-4; possibly TRBD1 for D (5 bases). Germline CDR1 and CDR2: SGHRS and YFSETQ. The length of the CDR3 is 14 residues. Trimming removed 2 bases at V and 7 bases at J, with 12 bases between. DNA for the CDR3: TGCGCCAGCAGCTTTATCCAGGGAAGTGAAAAACTGTTTTTT. Protein: CASSFIQGSEKLFF.

The chain joins TRBV5-1 to TRBJ1-2; 7 nucleotides align to TRBD1. Germline V gene data show CDR1 as SGHRS and CDR2 as YFSETQ. CDR3 size: 14 residues. The trim removed 1 base at V and 7 bases at J, leaving 7 bases unmatched. The CDR3 loop reads CASSLPEDRAGYTF. The DNA of the CDR3 is TGCGCCAGCAGCTTGCCGGAAGACAGGGCTGGCTACACCTTC. Together with reference TRBV5-1 and TRBJ1-2, the CDR3 gives the full variable domain: KAGVTQTPRYLIKTRGQQVTLSCSPISGHRSVSWYQQTPGQGLQFLFEYFSETQRNKGNFPGRFSGRQFSNSRSEMNVSTLELGDSALYLCASSLPEDRAGYTFGSGTRLTVV.

The chain links TRBV7-2 to TRBJ2-5, with TRBD2 matching 9 bases. CDR1 is SGHTA and CDR2 is FQGNSA in the germline V gene. J was trimmed by 3 bases and V by 2 bases; bases with no gene match: 4. The CDR3 has 15 amino acids. CDR3 sequence: CASSLSGTSKETQYF. DNA of the CDR3: TGTGCCAGCAGCTTATCCGGGACTAGCAAAGAGACCCAGTACTTC.

The V and J genes are TRBV19 and TRBJ1-2; D is perhaps TRBD1 (6 bases). V lost 1 base, J lost 5 bases, and 8 bases lay in between. This CDR3 has 13 amino acids. The V gene's germline CDR1 is LNHDA and CDR2 SQIVND (reference sequence). CDR3 region: CASSIARGYGYTF. CDR3 sequence (DNA): TGTGCCAGTAGTATAGCGAGGGGGTATGGCTACACCTTC.

The rearrangement uses TRBV6-5 and TRBJ1-3, with 7 nucleotides matching TRBD1. The CDR3 consists of 15 residues. V shed 6 bases, J shed 2 bases, and the junction held 7 bases outside the gene matches. Germline CDR1 and CDR2: MNHEY and SVGAGI. The CDR3: CASSPDRFPGNTIYF. The CDR3 DNA sequence: TGTGCCAGCAGCCCGGACAGGTTTCCTGGAAACACCATATATTTT.

This clone is a singleton in its sample. The rearrangement uses TRBV11-2 and TRBJ2-7; a weak D match, TRBD1 (6 bases). Germline CDR1 is SGHAT and CDR2 is FQNNGV. The CDR3 length is 14 residues. Between the trimmed V and J ends, which lost 4 bases and 5 bases, there was a span of 15 bases. The CDR3 loop reads CASSSTGNRHEQYF. The CDR3 nucleotides are TGTGCCAGCAGCTCTACAGGGAATCGACACGAGCAGTACTTC.

The rearrangement links TRBV9 to TRBJ1-3, with D hard to call. The ends were cut back, 3 bases at V and 0 bases at J, with 10 bases in the middle. CDR1 and CDR2 from the germline V gene are SGDLS and YYNGEE. CDR3 length equals 15 residues. The CDR3 reads CASSARYHSGNTIYF. The CDR3 DNA reads TGTGCCAGCAGCGCCCGGTACCACTCTGGAAACACCATATATTTT. The variable domain in full, completed from reference TRBV9 and TRBJ1-3, reads DSGVTQTPKHLITATGQRVTLRCSPRSGDLSVYWYQQSLDQGLQFLIQYYNGEERAKGNILERFSAQQFPDLHSELNLSSLELGDSALYFCASSARYHSGNTIYFGEGSWLTVV.

This clone has more than one count but fewer than ten. V gene TRBV19 combines with J gene TRBJ1-3; 7 nucleotides match TRBD1. Per germline, CDR1 LNHDA and CDR2 SQIVND (reference sequence). The CDR3 loop spans 16 amino acids. Trimming removed 6 bases from V and 0 bases from J; junction bases left unmatched: 8. CDR3 residues: CASRKGQPISGNTIYF. The CDR3 nucleotides are TGTGCCAGTAGGAAGGGACAGCCAATCTCTGGAAACACCATATATTTT.

This sequence joins TRBV19 and TRBJ2-1, with 7 nucleotides matching TRBD1. The germline V gene encodes CDR1 LNHDA and CDR2 SQIVND (reference sequence). Losses at the gene ends were 6 bases for V and 3 bases for J; bases not matched to a gene: 11. CDR3 length equals 16 residues. The CDR3 coding sequence is TGTGCCAGTAGGAAATCAGGACAGGCCGGCTACAATGAGCAGTTCTTC. This sequence encodes CASRKSGQAGYNEQFF.

The chain has TRBV10-3 and TRBJ1-5, with no clear D. Germline CDR1 is ENHRY and CDR2 is SYGVKD. Trimming took off 4 bases at V and 2 bases at J, with 9 bases between the two ends. CDR3 length equals 14 residues. CDR3: CAISVVGGNQPQHF. The CDR3 DNA sequence: TGTGCCATCAGTGTTGTGGGAGGCAATCAGCCCCAGCATTTT.

The chain has TRBV24-1 and TRBJ2-3; tentative D call: TRBD2 (5 bases). V lost 4 bases and J lost 1, with 11 bases in between. CDR3 length equals 15 residues. Looked up from germline, CDR1 is KGHDR and CDR2 is SFDVKD. CDR3 bases: TGTGCCACCAGTGACCCCGGGGTCCGCACAGATACGCAGTATTTT. This gives the protein CATSDPGVRTDTQYF.

The V call is TRBV4-3, the J call TRBJ2-2; perhaps TRBD2 as D (6 bases). V lost 3 bases to trimming and J lost 3 bases, with 8 bases between them. This CDR3 has 14 residues. CDR1 is LGHNA and CDR2 is YSLEER in the germline V gene. Here the CDR3 DNA reads TGCGCCAGCAGCCAGGAGGGCCACACCGGGGAGCTGTTTTTT. Encoded protein: CASSQEGHTGELFF.

CDR3 coding DNA: TGCGCCAGCAGCCAAGATCCCCCTAGCGGGAACAACAATGAGCAGTTCTTC. This sequence encodes CASSQDPPSGNNNEQFF. The chain has TRBV4-3 and TRBJ2-1; 9 nucleotides line up with TRBD2. CDR1 and CDR2 from the germline V gene are LGHNA and YSLEER. The CDR3 is made up of 17 amino acids. The junction had 8 bases not matched to a gene; V was cut back by 0 bases and J by 5 bases.

V gene TRBV7-2 combines with J gene TRBJ2-1, with 9 bases that match TRBD1. V was pared by 5 bases and J by 1 base, with 3 bases of the junction left unmatched. CDR1 is SGHTA, CDR2 FQGNSA, per germline. The CDR3 runs 15 residues. In DNA form, the CDR3 reads TGTGCCAGCAGCCCGGACAGGGGATCCTACAATGAGCAGTTCTTC. This sequence encodes CASSPDRGSYNEQFF.

This rearrangement joins TRBV10-3 to TRBJ1-1; TRBD1 might be the D (5 bases). Deletions cut 0 bases from V and 2 bases from J, with 10 bases between. This CDR3 has 15 amino acids. Germline values: CDR1 ENHRY, CDR2 SYGVKD. The CDR3 coding sequence is TGTGCCATCAGTGAGTCTAAGGGGCTTAACACTGAAGCTTTCTTT. Its protein is CAISESKGLNTEAFF.